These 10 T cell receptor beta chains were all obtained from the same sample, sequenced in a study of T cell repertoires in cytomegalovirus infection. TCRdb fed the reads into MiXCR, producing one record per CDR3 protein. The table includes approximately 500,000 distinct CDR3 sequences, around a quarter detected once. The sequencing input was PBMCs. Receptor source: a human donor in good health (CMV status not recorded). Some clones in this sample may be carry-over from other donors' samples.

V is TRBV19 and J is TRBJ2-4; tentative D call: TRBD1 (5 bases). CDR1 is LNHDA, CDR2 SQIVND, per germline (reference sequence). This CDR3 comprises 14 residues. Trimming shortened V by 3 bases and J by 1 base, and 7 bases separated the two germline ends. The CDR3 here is CASSIRVAKNIQYF. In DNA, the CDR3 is TGTGCCAGTAGTATCAGGGTGGCCAAAAACATTCAGTACTTC.

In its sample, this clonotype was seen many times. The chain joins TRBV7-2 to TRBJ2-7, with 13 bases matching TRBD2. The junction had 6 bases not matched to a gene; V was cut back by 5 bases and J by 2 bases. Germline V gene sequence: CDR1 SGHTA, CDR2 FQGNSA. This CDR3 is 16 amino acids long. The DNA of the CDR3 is TGTGCCAGCAGCCCGGGACTAGCGGGGAACCCCTACGAGCAGTACTTC. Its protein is CASSPGLAGNPYEQYF.

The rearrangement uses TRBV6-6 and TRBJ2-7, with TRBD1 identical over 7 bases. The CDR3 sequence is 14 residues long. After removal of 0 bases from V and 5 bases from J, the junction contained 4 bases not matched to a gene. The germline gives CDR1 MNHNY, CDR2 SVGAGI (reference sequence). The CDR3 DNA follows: TGTGCCAGCAGTTACTCGCCAGGGGGAAACGAGCAGTACGTC. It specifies CASSYSPGGNEQYV.

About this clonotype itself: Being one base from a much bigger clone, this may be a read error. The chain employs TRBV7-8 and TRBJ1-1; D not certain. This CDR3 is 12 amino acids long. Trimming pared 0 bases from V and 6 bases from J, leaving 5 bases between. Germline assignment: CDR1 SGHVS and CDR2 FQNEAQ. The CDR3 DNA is TGTGCCAGCAGCTTAGCTCCCCCTGAAGCTTTCTTT. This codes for CASSLAPPEAFF.

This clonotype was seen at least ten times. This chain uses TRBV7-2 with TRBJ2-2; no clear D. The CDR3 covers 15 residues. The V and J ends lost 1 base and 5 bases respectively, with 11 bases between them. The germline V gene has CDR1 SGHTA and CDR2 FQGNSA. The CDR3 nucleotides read TGTGCCAGCAGCTTAGAACCAGTCCCGACCGGGGAGCTGTTTTTT. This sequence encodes CASSLEPVPTGELFF. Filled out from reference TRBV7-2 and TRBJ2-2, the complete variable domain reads GAGVSQSPSNKVTEKGKDVELRCDPISGHTALYWYRQSLGQGLEFLIYFQGNSAPDKSGLPSDRFSAERTGGSVSTLTIQRTQQEDSAVYLCASSLEPVPTGELFFGEGSRLTVL.

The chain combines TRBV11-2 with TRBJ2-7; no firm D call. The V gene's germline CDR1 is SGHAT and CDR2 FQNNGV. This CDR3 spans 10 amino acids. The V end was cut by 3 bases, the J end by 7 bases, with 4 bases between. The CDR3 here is CASSFLEQYV. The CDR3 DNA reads TGTGCCAGCAGCTTTCTAGAGCAGTACGTC.

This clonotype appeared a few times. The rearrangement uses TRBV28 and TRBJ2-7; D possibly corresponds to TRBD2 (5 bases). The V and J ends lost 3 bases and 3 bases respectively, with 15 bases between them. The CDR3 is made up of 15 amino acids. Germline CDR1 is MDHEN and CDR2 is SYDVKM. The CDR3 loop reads CASSLSSGVDYEQYF. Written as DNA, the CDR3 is TGTGCCAGCAGTTTGAGTTCCGGGGTTGACTACGAGCAGTACTTC.

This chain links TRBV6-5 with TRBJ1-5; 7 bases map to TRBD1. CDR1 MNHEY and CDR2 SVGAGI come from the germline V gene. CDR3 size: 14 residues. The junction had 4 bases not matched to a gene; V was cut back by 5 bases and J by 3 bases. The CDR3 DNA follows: TGTGCCAGCAGTCGGACAGGTTTCAATCAGCCCCAGCATTTT. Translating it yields CASSRTGFNQPQHF.

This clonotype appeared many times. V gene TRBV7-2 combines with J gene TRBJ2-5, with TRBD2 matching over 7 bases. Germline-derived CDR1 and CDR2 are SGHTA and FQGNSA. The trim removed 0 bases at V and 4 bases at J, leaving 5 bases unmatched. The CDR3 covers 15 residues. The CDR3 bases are TGTGCCAGCAGCTTAGCGACTAGCATTGGAGAGACCCAGTACTTC. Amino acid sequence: CASSLATSIGETQYF.

CDR3 nucleotide sequence: TGCAGCACCGGGGGGGTAAGCACAGATACGCAGTATTTT. Its protein is CSTGGVSTDTQYF. The rearrangement joins TRBV29-1 to TRBJ2-3; 8 positions agree with TRBD2. Germline trimming cut 8 bases from V and 0 bases from J; bases unmatched to any gene: 4. Germline V gives CDR1 SQVTM, CDR2 ANQGSEA. CDR3 length: 13 residues.